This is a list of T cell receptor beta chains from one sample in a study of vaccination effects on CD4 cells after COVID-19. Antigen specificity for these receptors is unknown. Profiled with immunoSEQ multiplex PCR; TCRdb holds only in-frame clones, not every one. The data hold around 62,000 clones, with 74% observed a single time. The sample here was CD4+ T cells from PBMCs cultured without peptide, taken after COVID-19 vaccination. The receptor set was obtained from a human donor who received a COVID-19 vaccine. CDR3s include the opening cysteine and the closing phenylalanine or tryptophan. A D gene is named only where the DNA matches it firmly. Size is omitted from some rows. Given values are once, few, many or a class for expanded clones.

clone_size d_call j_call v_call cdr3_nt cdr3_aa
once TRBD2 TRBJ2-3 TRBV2 TGTGCCAGCAGTGAGGGGCTAGCGGCCACAGATACGCAGTATTTT CASSEGLAATDTQYF
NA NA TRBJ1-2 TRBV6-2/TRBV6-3 TGTGCCAGCAGCCCAGGACAGCCCTCGAACTATGGCTACACCTTC CASSPGQPSNYGYTF
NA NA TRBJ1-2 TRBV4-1 TGCGCCAGCAGCCGTATGCAGGATAGCTATGGCTACACCTTC CASSRMQDSYGYTF
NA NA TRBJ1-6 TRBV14 TGTGCCAGCAGCCAAGATAGAGGACAGTATAATTCACCCCTCCACTTT CASSQDRGQYNSPLHF
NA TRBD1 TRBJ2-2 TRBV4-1 TGCGCCAGCCGGGACAGGGGGCTTACCGGGGAGCTGTTTTTT CASRDRGLTGELFF
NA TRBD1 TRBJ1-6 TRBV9 TGTGCCAGCAGCCCCCGACAGGGACAATCACCCCTCCACTTT CASSPRQGQSPLHF
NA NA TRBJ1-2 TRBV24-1 TGTGCCACCAGCTCCCTAAACTATGGCTACACCTTC CATSSLNYGYTF
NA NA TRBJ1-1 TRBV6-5 TGTGCCAGCAGGTCCTGGGTGAACACTGAAGCTTTCTTT CASRSWVNTEAFF
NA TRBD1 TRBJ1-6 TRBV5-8 TGTGCCAGCAGCGCTAACAGGGGTTATAATTCACCCCTCCACTTT CASSANRGYNSPLHF
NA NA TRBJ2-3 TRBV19 TGTGCCTCCACCCACGGGGGAACAGATACGCAGTATTTT CASTHGGTDTQYF
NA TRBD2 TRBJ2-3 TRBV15 TGTGCCACCAGTGTACGACTAGCGGGGGGCGCCGATACGCAGTATTTT CATSVRLAGGADTQYF
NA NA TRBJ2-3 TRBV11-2 TGTGCCAGCAGACGTTCCCAAGGGGATACGCAGTATTTT CASRRSQGDTQYF
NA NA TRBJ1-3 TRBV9 TGTGCCAGCAGACCGGAGGGCCAGAATGGAAACACCATATATTTT CASRPEGQNGNTIYF
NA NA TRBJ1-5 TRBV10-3 TGTGCCATCAGTCCACACGACTTATCGGACAGCCGCAATCAGCCCCAGCATTTT CAISPHDLSDSRNQPQHF
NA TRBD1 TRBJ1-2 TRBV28 TGTGCCAGCAGGCAGGACAGGAACTATGGCTACACCTTC CASRQDRNYGYTF
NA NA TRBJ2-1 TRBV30 TGTGCCTGGAGTGGGGGGGTTACCTCCTACAATGAGCAGTTCTTC CAWSGGVTSYNEQFF
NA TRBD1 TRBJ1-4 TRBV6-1 TGTGCCAGCAGTGCTAGACAGGGGGCAGGGACTAATGAAAAACTGTTTTTT CASSARQGAGTNEKLFF
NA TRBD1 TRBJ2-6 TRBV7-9 TGTGCCAGCAGCTCAGACAGGGTACGTGGGGCCAACGTCCTGACTTTC CASSSDRVRGANVLTF
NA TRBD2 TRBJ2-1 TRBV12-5 TGTGCTAGTGGTTTGATGGCTAGCGGTCTCTGGGGTGAGCAGTTCTTC CASGLMASGLWGEQFF
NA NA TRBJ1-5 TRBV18 TGTGCCAGCTCACCCGGTTCGGGGGTCAGTACGGCCCAGCATTTT CASSPGSGVSTAQHF
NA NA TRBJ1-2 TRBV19 TGTGCCAGTAACTCAGGACGGGATAACTATGGCTACACCTTC CASNSGRDNYGYTF
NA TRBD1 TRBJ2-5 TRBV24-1 TGTGCCACCAGTGATTTGGCAGGGGGCTGGGAGACCCAGTACTTC CATSDLAGGWETQYF